A selection of T cell receptor beta chains follows, all from one sample in a study of graft-versus-host responses after intestinal transplantation. The repertoire was sequenced with immunoSEQ multiplex PCR; TCRdb's copy has only in-frame clones and lacks some. Of roughly 30,000 clones in the sample, just under 85% were seen once. Their cognate antigens are unknown. Sequenced here: unstimulated CD8+ T cells sorted from spleen or lymph node cells, sampled before intestinal transplant. Receptor source: a human donor who received an intestinal transplant. The CDR3 runs from the conserved cysteine through the conserved F or W. A D gene is named only where the DNA matches it firmly. Part of the rows lack a size; the others show once, few, many or a class for expanded clones.

NA	TRBV5-7	TRBD1	TRBJ1-1	CASSHIAGTVNTEAFF	TGTGCCAGCAGCCACATTGCCGGGACAGTGAACACTGAAGCTTTCTTT
NA	TRBV7-6	NA	TRBJ1-1	CASSEVRGEAFF	TGTGCCAGCAGCGAGGTACGGGGAGAAGCTTTCTTT
NA	TRBV30	NA	TRBJ2-3	CAWSTESTDTQYF	TGTGCCTGGAGCACAGAGAGCACAGATACGCAGTATTTT
NA	TRBV28	NA	TRBJ1-1	CASSPHSGGYTEAFF	TGTGCCAGCAGCCCTCATTCCGGGGGGTACACTGAAGCTTTCTTT
NA	TRBV5-1	TRBD1	TRBJ2-4	CASSQGQGKLRDIQYF	TGCGCCAGCAGCCAGGGACAGGGGAAGTTGAGGGACATTCAGTACTTC
NA	TRBV6-4	TRBD1	TRBJ2-3	CASSGGQVRDTQYF	TGTGCCAGCAGTGGGGGACAGGTTCGAGATACGCAGTATTTT
NA	TRBV30	NA	TRBJ1-4	CAWRHILNEKLFF	TGTGCCTGGAGGCACATACTAAATGAAAAACTGTTTTTT
NA	TRBV28	TRBD2	TRBJ2-1	CASSFTGGGRTEQFF	TGTGCCAGCAGTTTTACGGGGGGGGGCCGCACTGAGCAGTTCTTC
medium-sized	TRBV10-1	NA	TRBJ1-1	CASSQSLF	TGCGCCAGCAGCCAAAGCCTTTTT
NA	TRBV6-1	TRBD2	TRBJ2-3	CASSEGLAGGTDTQYF	TGTGCCAGCAGTGAGGGACTAGCGGGGGGCACAGATACGCAGTATTTT
NA	TRBV27	TRBD1	TRBJ1-2	CASSFLTGGYGYTF	TGTGCCAGCAGTTTCTTGACAGGGGGCTATGGCTACACCTTC
medium-sized	TRBV6-5	TRBD1	TRBJ2-7	CASSYSTGQGNEQYF	TGTGCCAGCAGTTACTCGACGGGACAGGGAAACGAGCAGTACTTC
NA	TRBV7-6	TRBD2	TRBJ2-1	CASSLTSGRTYEQFF	TGTGCCAGCAGCTTAACTAGCGGGAGAACTTATGAGCAGTTCTTC
NA	TRBV19	TRBD2	TRBJ2-1	CASSGLAGVNEQFF	TGTGCCAGTAGTGGACTAGCGGGGGTCAATGAGCAGTTCTTC
NA	TRBV2	NA	TRBJ2-2	CASSQDSRSATGELFF	TGTGCCAGCAGCCAGGACAGCCGATCAGCCACCGGGGAGCTGTTTTTT
few	TRBV25-1	NA	TRBJ1-3	CASSDPSRSGNTIYF	TGTGCCAGCAGTGACCCCTCTCGCTCTGGAAACACCATATATTTT
NA	TRBV15	TRBD1	TRBJ2-7	CATSGGTGSYEQYF	TGTGCCACCAGCGGTGGGACAGGGTCCTACGAGCAGTACTTC
NA	TRBV27	NA	TRBJ1-2	CASSFSGITGYTF	TGTGCCAGCAGTTTCTCCGGGATCACGGGCTACACCTTC
NA	TRBV27	TRBD2	TRBJ2-7	CASRLLAGGAYEQYF	TGTGCCAGCAGGCTCTTAGCGGGAGGGGCCTACGAGCAGTACTTC
NA	TRBV21-1	NA	TRBJ1-5	CASTLASQPQHF	TGTGCCAGCACCCTAGCAAGCCAGCCCCAGCATTTT
NA	TRBV9	NA	TRBJ2-3	CASSPLIEGTDTQYF	TGTGCCAGCAGCCCCCTCATTGAGGGCACAGATACGCAGTATTTT
NA	TRBV27	TRBD2	TRBJ2-1	CASSDGLAVLYNEQFF	TGTGCCAGCAGCGATGGACTAGCGGTTCTCTACAATGAGCAGTTCTTC
NA	TRBV6-5	NA	TRBJ1-2	CASRPGIYGYTF	TGTGCCAGCAGGCCAGGGATCTATGGCTACACCTTC
NA	TRBV21-1	NA	TRBJ2-2	CASSPFARATNTGELFF	TGTGCCAGCAGCCCCTTTGCCAGGGCTACTAACACCGGGGAGCTGTTTTTT
NA	TRBV9	NA	TRBJ1-4	CASSVSRGDEKLFF	TGTGCCAGCAGCGTATCAAGGGGCGATGAAAAACTGTTTTTT
NA	TRBV2	TRBD1	TRBJ2-7	CASSEARVQGAGEQYF	TGTGCCAGCAGTGAAGCGCGGGTACAGGGGGCAGGCGAGCAGTACTTC
NA	TRBV2	NA	TRBJ1-2	CASSEKGPAYYGYTF	TGTGCCAGCAGTGAAAAGGGGCCCGCTTACTATGGCTACACCTTC
medium-sized	TRBV7-6	NA	TRBJ1-1	CASSPTLGAPWSNTEAFF	TGTGCCAGCAGCCCGACCCTGGGGGCCCCGTGGTCGAACACTGAAGCTTTCTTT
NA	TRBV2	NA	TRBJ1-6	CASLPGRSYNSPLHF	TGTGCCAGCTTACCGGGTCGCTCCTATAATTCACCCCTCCACTTT
NA	TRBV9	NA	TRBJ1-5	CASSVGAASNQPQHF	TGTGCCAGCAGCGTAGGGGCAGCTAGCAATCAGCCCCAGCATTTT
NA	TRBV27	NA	TRBJ1-2	CASRPTGSNYGYTF	TGTGCCAGCAGGCCTACAGGATCTAACTATGGCTACACCTTC
NA	TRBV5-4	TRBD1	TRBJ1-3	CASSLGTGGSGNTIYF	TGTGCCAGCAGCTTGGGTACAGGGGGCAGTGGAAACACCATATATTTT
NA	TRBV18	TRBD1	TRBJ2-5	CASSPGTGIGGQETQYF	TGTGCCAGCTCACCCGGGACAGGGATCGGAGGCCAAGAGACCCAGTACTTC
NA	TRBV7-9	NA	TRBJ2-1	CASSFGLYNEQFF	TGTGCCAGCAGCTTTGGACTGTACAATGAGCAGTTCTTC